A single sample gave rise to the 9 T cell receptor beta chains below, sequenced in a study of T cells after yellow fever vaccination (dated by TCRdb to about 2019). What this sample's treatment or condition label stands for: live attenuated yellow fever vaccine strain. Library preparation was by 5' RACE. Sequencing relied on an Illumina HiSeq 2500. TCRdb reprocessing: public reads trimmed at Q25 with fastp, clones called with MiXCR, in-frame beta chains kept. One record per CDR3 amino acid sequence lists the most common genes and DNA. The sample includes a few hundred thousand distinct CDR3 sequences, with around 6.8% observed a single time. The ten largest clones capture 15% to 20% of the sample. This specimen was PBMCs, taken around 45 days after the first yellow fever vaccination. The receptors shown here come from a man between 18 and 35 years old who received the YFV17D yellow fever vaccine.

In its sample, this clonotype was seen many times. The chain uses TRBV6-1 and TRBJ2-2; possibly TRBD1 for D (6 bases). The CDR3 spans 14 residues. Germline CDR1 MNHNS, CDR2 SASEGT. Between the trimmed V and J ends, which lost 4 bases and 1 base, there was a span of 7 bases. The CDR3 loop reads CASSVRGNTGELFF. DNA of the CDR3: TGTGCCAGCAGTGTCAGGGGGAACACCGGGGAGCTGTTTTTT.

Only a few counts were recorded for this clonotype. This chain joins TRBV18 and TRBJ2-3, with unresolved D. Germline CDR1 and CDR2: KGHSH and LQKENI. The V end lost 6 bases, the J end lost 2 bases, and 27 bases lay between the germline ends. The CDR3 length is 19 residues. The DNA of the CDR3 is TGTGCCAGCTCCCCAGATCAGGCCCTTCAGACCGAAGACACAGATACGCAGTATTTT. This gives the protein CASSPDQALQTEDTDTQYF.

The chain combines TRBV9 with TRBJ1-5, with D possibly being TRBD1 (5 bases). V shed 3 bases and J shed 6 bases, with 13 bases lying between them. Germline assignment: CDR1 SGDLS and CDR2 YYNGEE. The CDR3 totals 14 residues. As DNA, the CDR3 is TGTGCCAGCAGCGAGACGGGCGGGGGTCAGCCCCAGCATTTT. Protein sequence: CASSETGGGQPQHF.

This clonotype was seen a few times. The V call is TRBV12-3 or TRBV12-4, the J call TRBJ1-5; D ambiguous. V was cut by 2 bases and J by 6 bases, with 20 bases left in between. The length of the CDR3 is 17 residues. CDR3 amino acids: CASSLITPGGIVQPQHF. CDR3 coding DNA: TGTGCCAGCAGTTTAATAACCCCCGGCGGGATCGTTCAGCCCCAGCATTTT.

This chain connects TRBV7-3 to TRBJ2-3; a possible D gene is TRBD1 (6 bases). The length of the CDR3 is 15 residues. Germline V CDR1 and CDR2: SGHTA, FQGTGA. V was pared by 5 bases and J by 4 bases, with 16 bases between. The CDR3 spells CASSPPGTHPDTQYF. The CDR3 DNA sequence: TGTGCCAGCAGCCCCCCCGGGACACACCCAGATACGCAGTATTTT.

Concerning this clonotype: An end of the junction differs from the germline gene, which may be a read error. The chain employs TRBV11-2 and TRBJ1-1; weak D call: TRBD1 (5 bases). Germline V CDR1 and CDR2: SGHAT, FQNNGV. The CDR3 contains 13 residues. CDR3: CASSSYSRQGGVF. CDR3 nucleotide sequence: TGTGCCAGCAGCTCCTACTCCCGCCAGGGTGGGGTCTTT.

The genes are TRBV4-2 and TRBJ2-1; 7 nucleotides match TRBD1. V lost 1 base, J lost 7 bases, and 7 bases stayed unmatched. This CDR3 is built from 15 residues. In germline, CDR1 is LGHNA, CDR2 YNFKEQ. The CDR3 DNA reads TGTGCCAGCAGCCAAGGCTGGACAGGATTGAATGAGCAGTTCTTC. This codes for CASSQGWTGLNEQFF.

In its sample, this clonotype was seen a few times. The gene calls are TRBV7-3 and TRBJ2-7; 7 bases match TRBD1. J was trimmed by 6 bases and V by 5 bases; bases with no gene match: 7. Germline CDR1 SGHTA, CDR2 FQGTGA. The CDR3 is 13 residues long. As DNA, the CDR3 is TGTGCCAGCAGCACTAGACAGGGAAGCGAGCAGTACTTC. Its protein product is CASSTRQGSEQYF.

The chain joins TRBV15 to TRBJ2-7; D not resolved. V was clipped by 0 bases and J by 4 bases, with 7 bases between them. The CDR3 has 13 amino acids. Germline loops: CDR1 LNHNV, CDR2 YYDKDF (reference sequence). The CDR3 DNA is TGTGCCACCAGCAGAGATAAGGGATACGAGCAGTACGTC. Amino acid sequence: CATSRDKGYEQYV.